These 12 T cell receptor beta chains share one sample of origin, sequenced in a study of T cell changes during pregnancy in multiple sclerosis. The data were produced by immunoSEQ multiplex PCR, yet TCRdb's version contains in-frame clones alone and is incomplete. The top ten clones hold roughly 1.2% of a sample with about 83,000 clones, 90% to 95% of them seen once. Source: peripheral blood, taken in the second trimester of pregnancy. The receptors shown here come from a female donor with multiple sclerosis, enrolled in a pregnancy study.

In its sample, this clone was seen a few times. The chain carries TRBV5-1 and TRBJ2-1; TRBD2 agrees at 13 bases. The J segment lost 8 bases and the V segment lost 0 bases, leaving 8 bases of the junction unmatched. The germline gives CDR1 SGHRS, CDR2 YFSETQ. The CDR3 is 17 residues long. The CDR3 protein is CASSLVGLAGLFDEQFF. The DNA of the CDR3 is TGCGCCAGCAGCTTGGTGGGACTAGCGGGATTGTTCGATGAGCAGTTCTTC.

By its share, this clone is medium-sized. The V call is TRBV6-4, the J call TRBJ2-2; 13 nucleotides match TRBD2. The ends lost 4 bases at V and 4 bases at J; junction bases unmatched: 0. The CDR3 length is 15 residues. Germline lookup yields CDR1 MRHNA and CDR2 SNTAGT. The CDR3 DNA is TGTGCCAGCAGTGGGACTAGCGGGAGCACCGGGGAGCTGTTTTTT. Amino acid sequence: CASSGTSGSTGELFF.

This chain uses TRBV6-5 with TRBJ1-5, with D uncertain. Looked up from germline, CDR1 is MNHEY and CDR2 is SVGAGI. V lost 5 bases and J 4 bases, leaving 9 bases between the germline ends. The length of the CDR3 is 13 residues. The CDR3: CASSQSRNQPQHF. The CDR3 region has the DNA TGTGCCAGCAGTCAGTCGAGGAATCAGCCCCAGCATTTT.

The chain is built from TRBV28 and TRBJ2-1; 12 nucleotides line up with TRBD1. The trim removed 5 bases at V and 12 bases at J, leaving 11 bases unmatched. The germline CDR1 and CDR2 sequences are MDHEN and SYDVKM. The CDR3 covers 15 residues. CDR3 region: CASSRPGQGASMQFF. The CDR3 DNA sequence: TGTGCCAGCAGTCGGCCGGGACAGGGGGCTTCAATGCAGTTCTTC.

CDR3 DNA sequence: TGTGCCAGCAGCGCAGAACCGGGACATCAAAATGAGCAGTTCTTC. This gives the protein CASSAEPGHQNEQFF. The chain combines TRBV9 with TRBJ2-1; D might be TRBD1 (6 bases). Trimming took off 3 bases at V and 7 bases at J, with 17 bases between the two ends. The CDR3 covers 15 residues. Germline V gene data show CDR1 as SGDLS and CDR2 as YYNGEE. Filled out from reference TRBV9 and TRBJ2-1, the complete variable domain reads DSGVTQTPKHLITATGQRVTLRCSPRSGDLSVYWYQQSLDQGLQFLIQYYNGEERAKGNILERFSAQQFPDLHSELNLSSLELGDSALYFCASSAEPGHQNEQFFGPGTRLTVL.

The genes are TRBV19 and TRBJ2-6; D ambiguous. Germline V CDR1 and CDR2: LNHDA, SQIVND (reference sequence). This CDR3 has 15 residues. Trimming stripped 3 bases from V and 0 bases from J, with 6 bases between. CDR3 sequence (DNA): TGTGCCAGTAGTATCGTAGTCTCTGGGGCCAACGTCCTGACTTTC. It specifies CASSIVVSGANVLTF.

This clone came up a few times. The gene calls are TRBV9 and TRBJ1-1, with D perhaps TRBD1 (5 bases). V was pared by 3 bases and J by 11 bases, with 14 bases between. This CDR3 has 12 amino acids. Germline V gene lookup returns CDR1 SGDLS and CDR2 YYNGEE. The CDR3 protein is CASSGRQYPAFF. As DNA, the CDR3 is TGTGCCAGCAGCGGGAGACAGTATCCGGCTTTCTTT. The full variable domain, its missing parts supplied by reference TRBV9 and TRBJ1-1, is DSGVTQTPKHLITATGQRVTLRCSPRSGDLSVYWYQQSLDQGLQFLIQYYNGEERAKGNILERFSAQQFPDLHSELNLSSLELGDSALYFCASSGRQYPAFFGQGTRLTVV.

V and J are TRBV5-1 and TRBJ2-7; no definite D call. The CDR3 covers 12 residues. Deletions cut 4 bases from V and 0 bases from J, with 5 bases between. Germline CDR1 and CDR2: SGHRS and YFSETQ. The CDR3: CASSGSSYEQYF. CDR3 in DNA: TGCGCCAGCAGCGGTAGCTCCTACGAGCAGTACTTC.

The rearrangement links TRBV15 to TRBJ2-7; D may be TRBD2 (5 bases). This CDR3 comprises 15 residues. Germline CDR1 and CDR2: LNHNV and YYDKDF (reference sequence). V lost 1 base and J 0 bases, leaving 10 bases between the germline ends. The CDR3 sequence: CATSRGKGSSYEQYF. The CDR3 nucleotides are TGTGCCACCAGCAGAGGCAAAGGGAGCTCCTACGAGCAGTACTTC.

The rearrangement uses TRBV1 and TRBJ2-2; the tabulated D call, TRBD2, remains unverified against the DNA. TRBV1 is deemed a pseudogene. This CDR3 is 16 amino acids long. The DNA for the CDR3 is TGCACCAGCAGTGGCATCGCGGGAGGGGGCACCGGGGAGCTGTTTTTT. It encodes CTSSGIAGGGTGELFF.

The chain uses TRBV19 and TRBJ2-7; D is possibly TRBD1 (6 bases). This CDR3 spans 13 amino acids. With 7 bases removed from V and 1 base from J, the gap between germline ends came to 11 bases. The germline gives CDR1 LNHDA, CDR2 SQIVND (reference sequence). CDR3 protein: CASTTRGSYEQYF. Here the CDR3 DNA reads TGTGCCAGTACCACCAGGGGTTCCTACGAGCAGTACTTC.

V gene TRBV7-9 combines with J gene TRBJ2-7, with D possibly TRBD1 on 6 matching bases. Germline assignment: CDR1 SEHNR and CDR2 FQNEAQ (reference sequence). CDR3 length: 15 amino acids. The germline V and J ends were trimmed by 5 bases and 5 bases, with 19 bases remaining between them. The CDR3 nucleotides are TGTGCCAGCAGCCCGGACAGCGGCCCCCACGACGAGCAGTACTTC. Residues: CASSPDSGPHDEQYF.